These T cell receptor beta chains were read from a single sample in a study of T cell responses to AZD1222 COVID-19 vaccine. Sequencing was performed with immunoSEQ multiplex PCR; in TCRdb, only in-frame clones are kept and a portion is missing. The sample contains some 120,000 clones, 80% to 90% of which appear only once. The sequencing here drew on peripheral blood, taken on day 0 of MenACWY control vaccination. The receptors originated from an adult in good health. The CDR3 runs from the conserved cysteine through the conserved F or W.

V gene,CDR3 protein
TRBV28,CASGQITNYGYTF
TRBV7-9,CASSRDFSYNEQFF
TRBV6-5,CASSSTGEGGELFF
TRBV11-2,CASTLEGASSYEQYF
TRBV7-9,CASTAQVGSGYTF
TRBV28,CASRSTGGLMNTEAFF
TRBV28,CASSSLLGGMNTEAFF
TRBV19,CASSIFPDQLRHGYTF
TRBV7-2,CASSLRPGPYNEQFF
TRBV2,CASSELRGESETQYF
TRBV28,CASSLGHRYEQYF
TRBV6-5,CASLRARASGNTIYF
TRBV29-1,CSVSGTSSSYEQYF
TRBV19,CARCNRERAYEQYF
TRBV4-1,CASSQVATRLAPLHF
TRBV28,CASRDQEGSYEQYF
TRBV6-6,CASSPGTGGYLGNTEAFF
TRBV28,CASSFDRYSNQPQHF
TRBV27,CASIGQGHYEQYF
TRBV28,CASNQRGAGTEAFF
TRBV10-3,CAISGQGLTGELFF
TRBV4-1,CASSQVGQAYGYTF
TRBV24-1,CATSDGVPGQGGAFF
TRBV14,CASSQDYWTGYSSGANVLTF
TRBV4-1,CASSPRGAANEKLFF
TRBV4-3,CASRGWDRGLAKNIQYF
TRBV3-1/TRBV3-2,CASSQEFRVRANGYTF
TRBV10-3,CAISVPGKTYEQYF
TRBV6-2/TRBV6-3,CASSTPGRGTEAFF
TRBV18,CASSPRTGTNEKLFF
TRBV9,CASSARQGSGNTIYF
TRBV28,CASSFGRGRGIEAFF
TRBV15,CATSRPVGQGSDGYTF
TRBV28,CASSLLSASSYEQYF
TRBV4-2,CASSQNLLGRTDTQYF
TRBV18,CASSRTSGTGELFF
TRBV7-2,CASSLRGAQPQHF
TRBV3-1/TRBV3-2,CATTGRERNTEAFF
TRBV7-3,CASSLIGGGRYGYTF
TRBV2,CASSRQGASYNEQFF
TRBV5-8,CASIIPGDDFDIQYF
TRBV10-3,CAISEGTSEQYF
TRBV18,CASSPPSREKLFF
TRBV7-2,CASSLASQGVSSPLHF
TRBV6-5,CASSYEGRAYGYTF
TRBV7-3,CASSPRGGQNTEAFF
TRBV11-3,CASLGWGHTEAFF
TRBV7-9,CASSSHWSEAFF
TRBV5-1,CASSLRTGGTGELFF
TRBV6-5,CASSYSASGVGDTQYF
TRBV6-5,CASSYDRESEKLFF